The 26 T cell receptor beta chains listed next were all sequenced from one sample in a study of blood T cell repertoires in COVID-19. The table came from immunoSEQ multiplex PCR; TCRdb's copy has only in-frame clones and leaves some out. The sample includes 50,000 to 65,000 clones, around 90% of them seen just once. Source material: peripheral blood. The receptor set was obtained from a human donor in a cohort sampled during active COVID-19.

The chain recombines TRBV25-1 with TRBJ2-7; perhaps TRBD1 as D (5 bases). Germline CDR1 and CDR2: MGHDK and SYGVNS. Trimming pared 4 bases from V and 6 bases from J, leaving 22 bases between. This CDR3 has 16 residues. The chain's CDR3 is CASSVSGAGLFSEQYF. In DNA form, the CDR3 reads TGTGCCAGCAGTGTTTCAGGAGCAGGGCTTTTCTCCGAGCAGTACTTC.

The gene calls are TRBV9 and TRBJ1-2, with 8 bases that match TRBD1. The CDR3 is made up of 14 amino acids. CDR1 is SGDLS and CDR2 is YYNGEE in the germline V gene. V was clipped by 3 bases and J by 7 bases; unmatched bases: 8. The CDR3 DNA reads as TGTGCCAGCAGCGCCGACAGGGGTCGTGGTGGCTACACCTTC. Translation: CASSADRGRGGYTF.

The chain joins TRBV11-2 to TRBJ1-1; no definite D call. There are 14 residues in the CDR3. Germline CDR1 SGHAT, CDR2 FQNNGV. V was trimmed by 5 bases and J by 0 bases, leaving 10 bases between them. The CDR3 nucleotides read TGTGCCAGCAGCCTCACTTTCATGAACACTGAAGCTTTCTTT. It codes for CASSLTFMNTEAFF.

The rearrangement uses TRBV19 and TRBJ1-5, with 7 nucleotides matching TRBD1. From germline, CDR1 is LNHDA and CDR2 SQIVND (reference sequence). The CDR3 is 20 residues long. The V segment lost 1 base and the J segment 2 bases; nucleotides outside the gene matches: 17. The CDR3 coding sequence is TGTGCCAGTAGTATAGGTTCGGGACAGTTATATACTCGGGGCAATCAGCCCCAGCATTTT. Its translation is CASSIGSGQLYTRGNQPQHF.

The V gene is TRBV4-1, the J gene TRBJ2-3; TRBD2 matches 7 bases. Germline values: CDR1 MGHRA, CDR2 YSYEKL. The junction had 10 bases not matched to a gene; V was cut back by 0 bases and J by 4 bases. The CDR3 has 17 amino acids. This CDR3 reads CASSQDQSLAVADTQYF. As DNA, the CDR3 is TGCGCCAGCAGCCAAGATCAGAGTCTAGCGGTCGCAGATACGCAGTATTTT.

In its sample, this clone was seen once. The CDR3 region is CASSLVQKETQYF. CDR3 DNA: TGTGCCAGCAGTCTGGTTCAGAAAGAGACCCAGTACTTC. V usage is TRBV12-3 or TRBV12-4 and J usage is TRBJ2-5; unclear D gene. This CDR3 contains 13 residues. The V end was cut by 5 bases, the J end by 3 bases, with 10 bases between.

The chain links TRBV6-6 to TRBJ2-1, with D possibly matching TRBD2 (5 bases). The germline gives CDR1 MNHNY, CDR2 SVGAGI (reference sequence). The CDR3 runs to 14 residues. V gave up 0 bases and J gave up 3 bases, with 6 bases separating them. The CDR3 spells CASSYSRVYNEQFF. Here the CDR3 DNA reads TGTGCCAGCAGTTACTCGAGGGTCTACAATGAGCAGTTCTTC.

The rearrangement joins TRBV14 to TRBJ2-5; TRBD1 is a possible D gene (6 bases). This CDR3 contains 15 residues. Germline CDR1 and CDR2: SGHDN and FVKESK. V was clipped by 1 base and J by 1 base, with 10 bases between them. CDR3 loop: CASSQGGRGQETQYF. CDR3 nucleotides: TGTGCCAGCAGCCAAGGGGGGCGCGGCCAAGAGACCCAGTACTTC.

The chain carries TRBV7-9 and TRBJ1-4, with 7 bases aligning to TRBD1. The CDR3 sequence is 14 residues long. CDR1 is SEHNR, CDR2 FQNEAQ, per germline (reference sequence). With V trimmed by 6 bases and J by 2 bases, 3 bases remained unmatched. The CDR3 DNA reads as TGTGCCAGCAGGCCGGACAGGACTAATGAAAAACTGTTTTTT. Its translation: CASRPDRTNEKLFF.

The CDR3 nucleotides are TGTGCCAGCAGCTATTCTGTCGTCACCGGGGAGCTGTTTTTT. This sequence encodes CASSYSVVTGELFF. The chain carries TRBV5-8 and TRBJ2-2; no clear D. The length of the CDR3 is 14 residues. Germline V gives CDR1 SGHTS, CDR2 YDEGEE. V lost 3 bases to trimming and J lost 4 bases, with 10 bases between them.

CDR3 region: CASSRYGTSGGQETQYF. The DNA of the CDR3 is TGTGCCAGCAGCCGTTACGGCACTAGCGGGGGACAAGAGACCCAGTACTTC. The gene calls are TRBV3-1 (or the pseudogene TRBV3-2) and TRBJ2-5; TRBD2 agrees at 11 bases. Germline CDR1 LGHDT, CDR2 YNNKEL (reference sequence). This CDR3 is built from 17 residues. Unmatched junction bases numbered 9, after V lost 4 bases and J lost 2 bases.

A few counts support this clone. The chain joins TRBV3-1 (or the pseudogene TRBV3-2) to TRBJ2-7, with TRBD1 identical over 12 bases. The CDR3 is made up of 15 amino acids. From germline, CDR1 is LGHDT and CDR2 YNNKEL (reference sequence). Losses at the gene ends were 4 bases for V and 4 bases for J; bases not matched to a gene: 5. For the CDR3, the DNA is TGTGCCAGCAGCCTGGGACAGGGGGCGCCATACGAGCAGTACTTC. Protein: CASSLGQGAPYEQYF.

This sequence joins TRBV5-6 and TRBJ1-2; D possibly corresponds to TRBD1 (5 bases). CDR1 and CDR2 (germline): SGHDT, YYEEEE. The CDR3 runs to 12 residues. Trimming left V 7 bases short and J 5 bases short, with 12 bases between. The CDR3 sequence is CASGVGQYGYTF. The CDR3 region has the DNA TGTGCCAGCGGGGTGGGGCAGTATGGCTACACCTTC.

The CDR3 sequence is CASSPPGNQPQHF. The DNA for the CDR3 is TGTGCCAGCTCACCCCCGGGGAATCAGCCCCAGCATTTT. The V gene is TRBV18, the J gene TRBJ1-5; the D is unclear. CDR3 size: 13 residues. Trimming cost V 3 bases and J 4 bases, with 7 bases left between them. CDR1 and CDR2 (germline): KGHSH, LQKENI.

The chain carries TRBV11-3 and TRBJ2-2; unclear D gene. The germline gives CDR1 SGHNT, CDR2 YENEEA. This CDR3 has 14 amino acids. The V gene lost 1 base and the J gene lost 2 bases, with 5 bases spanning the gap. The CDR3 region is CASSLALNTGELFF. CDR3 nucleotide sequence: TGTGCCAGCAGCTTAGCACTCAACACCGGGGAGCTGTTTTTT.

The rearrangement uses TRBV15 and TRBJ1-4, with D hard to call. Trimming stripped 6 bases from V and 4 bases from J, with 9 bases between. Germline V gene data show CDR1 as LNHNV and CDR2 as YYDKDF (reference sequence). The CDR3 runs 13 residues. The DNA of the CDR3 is TGTGCCACCAGAAGCCGTATTAATGAAAAACTGTTTTTT. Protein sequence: CATRSRINEKLFF.

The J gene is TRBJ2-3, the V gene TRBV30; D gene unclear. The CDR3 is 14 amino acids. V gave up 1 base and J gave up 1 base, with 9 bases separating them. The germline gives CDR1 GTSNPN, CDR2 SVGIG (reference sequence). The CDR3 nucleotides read TGTGCCTGGAGTGGCGCCTCCGGCACAGATACGCAGTATTTT. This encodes CAWSGASGTDTQYF.

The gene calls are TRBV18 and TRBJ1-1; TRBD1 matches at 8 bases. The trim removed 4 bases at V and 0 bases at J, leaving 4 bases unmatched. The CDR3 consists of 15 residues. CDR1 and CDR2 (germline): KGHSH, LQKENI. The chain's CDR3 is CASSRTGNMNTEAFF. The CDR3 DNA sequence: TGTGCCAGCTCACGGACAGGGAACATGAACACTGAAGCTTTCTTT.

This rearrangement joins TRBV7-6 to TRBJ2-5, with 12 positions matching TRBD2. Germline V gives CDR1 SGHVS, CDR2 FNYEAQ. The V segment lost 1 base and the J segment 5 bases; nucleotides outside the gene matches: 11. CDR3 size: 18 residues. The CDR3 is CASSLVGLAGLRGETQYF. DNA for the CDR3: TGTGCCAGCAGCTTAGTGGGACTAGCGGGCCTACGGGGCGAGACCCAGTACTTC. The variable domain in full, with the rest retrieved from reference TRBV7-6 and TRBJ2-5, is GAGVSQSPRYKVTKRGQDVALRCDPISGHVSLYWYRQALGQGPEFLTYFNYEAQQDKSGLPNDRFSAERPEGSISTLTIQRTEQRDSAMYRCASSLVGLAGLRGETQYFGPGTRLLVL.

The CDR3 nucleotides are TGTGCCAGCAGCTTAGCCCTTAGGGGGAACTATGGCTACACCTTC. Residues: CASSLALRGNYGYTF. J is TRBJ1-2 and V is TRBV11-2; D possibly corresponds to TRBD1 (6 bases). This CDR3 spans 15 amino acids. Trimming took 1 base from V and 2 from J, leaving 11 bases between them. The germline V gene encodes CDR1 SGHAT and CDR2 FQNNGV.

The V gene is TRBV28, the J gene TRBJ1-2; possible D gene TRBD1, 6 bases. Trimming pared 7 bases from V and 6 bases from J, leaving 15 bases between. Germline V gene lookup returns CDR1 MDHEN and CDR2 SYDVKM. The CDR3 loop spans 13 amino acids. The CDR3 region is CASTLWGRDGYTF. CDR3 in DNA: TGTGCCAGCACCCTCTGGGGGCGGGATGGCTACACCTTC.

CDR3 sequence (DNA): TGTGCCAGCAGCTTATCGGGAGGGGGCGCCGGCAATGAGCAGTTCTTC. It translates to CASSLSGGGAGNEQFF. The chain employs TRBV7-9 and TRBJ2-1; maybe TRBD2 (8 bases). V was clipped by 2 bases and J by 6 bases, with 17 bases between them. Germline lookup yields CDR1 SEHNR and CDR2 FQNEAQ (reference sequence). The CDR3 consists of 16 residues.

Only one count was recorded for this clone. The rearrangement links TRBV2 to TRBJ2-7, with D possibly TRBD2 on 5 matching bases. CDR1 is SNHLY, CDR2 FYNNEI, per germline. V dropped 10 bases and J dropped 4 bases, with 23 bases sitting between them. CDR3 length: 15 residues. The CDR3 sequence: CATKYEDLDYYEQYF. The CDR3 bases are TGTGCCACCAAGTATGAGGATCTAGACTATTACGAGCAGTACTTC.

CDR3 DNA: TGTGCCAGCAGCTTGTCCGGGACTAGCGATCTCGAGCAGTACTTC. Protein: CASSLSGTSDLEQYF. This chain links TRBV27 with TRBJ2-7, with 10 bases aligning to TRBD2. Trimming removed 6 bases from V and 6 bases from J; junction bases left unmatched: 11. Germline assignment: CDR1 MNHEY and CDR2 SMNVEV (reference sequence). The CDR3 has 15 amino acids.

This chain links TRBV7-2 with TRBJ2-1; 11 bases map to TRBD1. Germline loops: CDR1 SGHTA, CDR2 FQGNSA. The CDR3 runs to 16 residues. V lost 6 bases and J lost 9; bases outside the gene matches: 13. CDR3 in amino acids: CASRQPSGQGVTEQFF. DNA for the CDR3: TGTGCCAGCAGGCAACCCTCGGGACAGGGGGTAACTGAGCAGTTCTTC.

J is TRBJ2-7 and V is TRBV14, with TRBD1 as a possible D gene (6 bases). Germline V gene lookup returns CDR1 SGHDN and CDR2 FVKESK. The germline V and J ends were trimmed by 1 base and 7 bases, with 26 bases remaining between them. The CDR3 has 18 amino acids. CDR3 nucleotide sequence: TGTGCCAGCAGCCAAGTTCGGCAGGAAAGACAGGTCAAGCTTGAGCAGTACTTC. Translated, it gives CASSQVRQERQVKLEQYF.